This T cell receptor (beta chain) was found in a study of cytomegalovirus exposure and HLA in healthy donors. Overall study findings and caveats: The study had only CMV serostatus as immune exposure information.

The PCR contained 60 Vbeta and 13 Jbeta primers. Sequencing used immunoSEQ multiplex PCR; TCRdb keeps in-frame clones, though not all of them. The data show 60,000 to 75,000 clones, around 73% seen once. V was cut by 5 bases and J by 4 bases, with 15 bases left in between. CDR1 and CDR2 (germline): MNHNY, SVGAGI (reference sequence). The CDR3 contains 14 residues. Concerning this clone itself: Antigen unknown.

The sample taken for sequencing was PBMCs. The chain recombines TRBV6-6 with TRBJ2-7, with D possibly TRBD1 on 8 matching bases. The clonotype comes from a middle-aged man in good health and CMV-seronegative. The CDR3 coding sequence is TGTGCCAGCAGTCACGGACAGGGAGGGTACGAGCAGTACTTC. The encoded protein is CASSHGQGGYEQYF.